The 10 T cell receptor beta chains given below trace back to one sample, sequenced in a study of shared clonotypes between healthy human individuals (dated by TCRdb to 2020 to 2021). Libraries were built with the immunoSEQ multiplex PCR assay. The source is immuneACCESS, and TCRdb retained only in-frame sequences with V and J called. Part of the clones is not carried over; for the studies checked, unresolved V genes explain less than half of this, and the remainder is unexplained. The sample contains under 750,000 clones, about two thirds of them found a single time. Of the sample, approximately 1.8% falls within the top ten clones. The material sequenced was memory CD4+ T cells sorted from blood. What the cell subset or site label conveys for this sample: CD45RA-negative fraction. These receptor sequences come from a woman in her thirties in good health.

J is TRBJ2-1 and V is TRBV30; possibly TRBD2 for D (6 bases). Trimming pared 5 bases from V and 3 bases from J, leaving 20 bases between. In germline, CDR1 is GTSNPN, CDR2 SVGIG (reference sequence). The CDR3 totals 16 residues. CDR3 region: CAWEEGRSRNYNEQFF. The CDR3, as DNA: TGTGCCTGGGAGGAGGGAAGGTCGCGGAACTACAATGAGCAGTTCTTC.

V is TRBV5-4 and J is TRBJ2-7; possibly TRBD2 for D (5 bases). V lost 2 bases to trimming and J lost 5 bases, with 14 bases between them. This CDR3 has 14 residues. The germline CDR1 and CDR2 sequences are SGHNT and YYREEE (reference sequence). CDR3 residues: CASSLARSSDEQYF. The DNA of the CDR3 is TGTGCCAGCAGCTTAGCGCGCAGTAGCGACGAGCAGTACTTC.

The chain uses TRBV11-2 and TRBJ2-1; no clear D gene. The CDR3 spans 16 residues. Germline loops: CDR1 SGHAT, CDR2 FQNNGV. V was trimmed by 3 bases and J by 0 bases, leaving 12 bases between them. CDR3 sequence (DNA): TGTGCCAGCAGCTTGAGGTTGGGCATCTCCTACAATGAGCAGTTCTTC. This translates into CASSLRLGISYNEQFF.

CDR3 in DNA: TGTGCCAGCAGCCTCCATAGTGGGGAGATAGAAGAAAAACTGTTTTTT. It yields the protein CASSLHSGEIEEKLFF. The genes are TRBV11-3 and TRBJ1-4, with D unclear. The V gene's germline CDR1 is SGHNT and CDR2 YENEEA. The ends were cut back, 5 bases at V and 8 bases at J, with 21 bases in the middle. The CDR3 contains 16 residues.

The table lists this clone with a count of one. This sequence joins TRBV5-1 and TRBJ1-2; TRBD1 matches at 9 bases. V lost 2 bases and J lost 1; bases outside the gene matches: 3. The CDR3 totals 15 residues. From germline, CDR1 is SGHRS and CDR2 YFSETQ. In DNA form, the CDR3 reads TGCGCCAGCAGCTTCGGGACAGGGATTAACTATGGCTACACCTTC. Translation gives CASSFGTGINYGYTF.

The chain links TRBV28 to TRBJ2-2; the D is unclear. This CDR3 spans 15 amino acids. Trimming left V 5 bases short and J 1 base short, with 11 bases between. Per the germline V gene, CDR1 is MDHEN and CDR2 is SYDVKM. CDR3 sequence reads: CASSLADMNTGELFF. In nucleotides, the CDR3 is TGTGCCAGCAGTCTTGCAGACATGAACACCGGGGAGCTGTTTTTT.

Worth noting for this clone: Additional DNA sequences in this sample encode the identical CDR3. This chain links TRBV5-1 with TRBJ1-1; no clear D gene. This CDR3 has 13 amino acids. V was clipped by 1 base and J by 1 base, with 5 bases between them. The V gene's germline CDR1 is SGHRS and CDR2 YFSETQ. The CDR3 region is CASSLSWNTEAFF. CDR3 DNA: TGCGCCAGCAGCTTGTCCTGGAACACTGAAGCTTTCTTT.

Worth noting for this clone: Other DNA sequences of this sample code for an identical CDR3. This chain uses TRBV5-1 with TRBJ1-1; weak D call: TRBD1 (5 bases). With 4 bases removed from V and 1 base from J, the gap between germline ends came to 8 bases. CDR3 size: 13 residues. From germline, CDR1 is SGHRS and CDR2 YFSETQ. Here the CDR3 DNA reads TGCGCCAGCAGCCGGGACGGGAACACTGAAGCTTTCTTT. Translating gives CASSRDGNTEAFF.

This clone was seen a few times. A read error is possible here, since a much larger clone lies one base away. The chain carries TRBV28 and TRBJ2-1; no clear D. V lost 1 base, J lost 6 bases, and 1 base lay in between. CDR3 length: 11 amino acids. Germline V gene sequence: CDR1 MDHEN, CDR2 SYDVKM. This CDR3 reads CASSLFNEQFF. The CDR3 nucleotides are TGTGCCAGCAGTTTATTCAATGAGCAGTTCTTC.

The chain joins TRBV19 to TRBJ2-7, with a weak D call TRBD2 (5 bases). The V and J ends lost 8 bases and 6 bases respectively, with 11 bases between them. This CDR3 is built from 11 residues. Germline CDR1 and CDR2: LNHDA and SQIVND (reference sequence). The CDR3 loop reads CASRGPAEQYF. Written as DNA, the CDR3 is TGTGCCAGTCGAGGGCCTGCCGAGCAGTACTTC.